In this sample, the clone carrying this T cell receptor (beta chain) turned up many times. The data originate from a study of blood T cells in healthy people across ages. As for the study in general: Template switching retrieved approximately one barcoded beta molecule for each two T cells.

Around 10 milliliters of peripheral blood were drawn from each donor. This CDR3 has 14 residues. The germline CDR1 and CDR2 sequences are KGHDR and SFDVKD. V shed 4 bases, J shed 7 bases, and the junction held 5 bases outside the gene matches. Primed by a sample-barcoded 5' primer and a J-beta primer mix, a second PCR proceeded for about 7 to 11 cycles. With 12 random nucleotides, a template-switch adaptor tagged each individual cDNA molecule. TCRdb used MiXCR to reprocess the 5' RACE reads, holding one entry per CDR3 protein. The table includes fewer than 800,000 distinct CDR3 sequences, around 21% detected once.

This receptor was taken from a man between 65 and 85 years old in good health. The sample consisted of blood. V and J are TRBV24-1 and TRBJ2-3, with 9 bases identical to TRBD2. The CDR3 region is CATSERGLANTQYF. CDR3 nucleotide sequence: TGTGCCACCAGTGAACGGGGACTAGCAAATACGCAGTATTTT.